Below, 2 T cell receptor beta chains from the same sample are listed, as sequenced in a study of blood T cell repertoires in COVID-19. TCRdb keeps only in-frame clones here, not all; method: immunoSEQ multiplex PCR. The sample lists roughly 150,000 clones, 65% to 85% occurring once. The sequenced material came from PBMCs or T cells enriched from blood (not recorded which). The receptors derive from a man in his forties who had recovered from COVID-19.

The gene calls are TRBV5-1 and TRBJ2-3, with a weak D call TRBD2 (7 bases). V dropped 0 bases and J dropped 2 bases, with 13 bases sitting between them. This CDR3 contains 16 residues. Per the germline V gene, CDR1 is SGHRS and CDR2 is YFSETQ. The CDR3 sequence is CASSLGRGLNTDTQYF. In DNA, the CDR3 is TGCGCCAGCAGCTTGGGGCGGGGGCTAAACACAGATACGCAGTATTTT. The complete variable domain, with remaining parts taken from reference TRBV5-1 and TRBJ2-3, reads KAGVTQTPRYLIKTRGQQVTLSCSPISGHRSVSWYQQTPGQGLQFLFEYFSETQRNKGNFPGRFSGRQFSNSRSEMNVSTLELGDSALYLCASSLGRGLNTDTQYFGPGTRLTVL.

This clone was detected once. The chain links TRBV6-1 to TRBJ1-5; D gene ambiguous. In germline, CDR1 is MNHNS, CDR2 SASEGT. Trimming shortened V by 2 bases and J by 8 bases, and 16 bases separated the two germline ends. This CDR3 is built from 15 residues. In nucleotides, the CDR3 is TGTGCCAGCAGTGAAAAGCTTGTAAACGAGGAGCCCCAGCATTTT. Its translation: CASSEKLVNEEPQHF.